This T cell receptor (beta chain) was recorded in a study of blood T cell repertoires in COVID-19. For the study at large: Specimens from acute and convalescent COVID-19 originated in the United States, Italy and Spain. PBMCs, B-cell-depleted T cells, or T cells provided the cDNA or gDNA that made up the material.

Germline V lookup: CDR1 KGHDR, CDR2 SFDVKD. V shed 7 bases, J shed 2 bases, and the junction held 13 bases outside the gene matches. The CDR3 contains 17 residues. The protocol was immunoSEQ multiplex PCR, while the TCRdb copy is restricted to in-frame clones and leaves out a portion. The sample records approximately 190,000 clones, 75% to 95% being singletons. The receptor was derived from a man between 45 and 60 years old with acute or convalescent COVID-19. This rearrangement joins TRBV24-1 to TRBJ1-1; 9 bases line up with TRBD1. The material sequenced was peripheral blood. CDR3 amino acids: CATRDRDRELRNTEAFF. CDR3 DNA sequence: TGTGCCACCAGGGACCGGGACAGGGAGTTGAGAAACACTGAAGCTTTCTTT.